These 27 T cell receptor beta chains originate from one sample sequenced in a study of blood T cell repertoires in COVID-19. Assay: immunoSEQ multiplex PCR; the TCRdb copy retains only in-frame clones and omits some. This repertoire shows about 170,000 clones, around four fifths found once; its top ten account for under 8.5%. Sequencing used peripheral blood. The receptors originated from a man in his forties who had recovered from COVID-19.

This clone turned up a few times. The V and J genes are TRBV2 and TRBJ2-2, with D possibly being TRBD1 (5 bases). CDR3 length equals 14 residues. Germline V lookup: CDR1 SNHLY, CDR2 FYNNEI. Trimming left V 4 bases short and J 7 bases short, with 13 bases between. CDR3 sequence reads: CASSVRRAIGELFF. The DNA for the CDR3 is TGTGCCAGCAGTGTGCGCAGGGCTATCGGGGAGCTGTTTTTT.

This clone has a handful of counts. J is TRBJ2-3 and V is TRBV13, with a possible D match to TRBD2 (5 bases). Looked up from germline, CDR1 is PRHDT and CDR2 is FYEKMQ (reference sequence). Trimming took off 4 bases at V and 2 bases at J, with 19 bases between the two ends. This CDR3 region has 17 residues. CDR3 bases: TGTGCCAGCAGCTCCCAGGTAGGAGGAGAACACACAGATACGCAGTATTTT. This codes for CASSSQVGGEHTDTQYF.

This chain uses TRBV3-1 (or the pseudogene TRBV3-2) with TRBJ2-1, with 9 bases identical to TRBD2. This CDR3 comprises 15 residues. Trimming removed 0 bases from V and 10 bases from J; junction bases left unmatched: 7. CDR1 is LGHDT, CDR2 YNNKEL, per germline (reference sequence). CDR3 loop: CASSQEGLAGREQFF. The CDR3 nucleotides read TGTGCCAGCAGCCAAGAAGGGCTAGCGGGGAGGGAGCAGTTCTTC.

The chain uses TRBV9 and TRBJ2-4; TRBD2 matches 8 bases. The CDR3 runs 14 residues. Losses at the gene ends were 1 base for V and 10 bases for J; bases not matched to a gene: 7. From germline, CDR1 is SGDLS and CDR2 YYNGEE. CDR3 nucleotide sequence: TGTGCCAGCAGCGTATTGGTAGCGGGGCCGATTCAGTACTTC. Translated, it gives CASSVLVAGPIQYF.

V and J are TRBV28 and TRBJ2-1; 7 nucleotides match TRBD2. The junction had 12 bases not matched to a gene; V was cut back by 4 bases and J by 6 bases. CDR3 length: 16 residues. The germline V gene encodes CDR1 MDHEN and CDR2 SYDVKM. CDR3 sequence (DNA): TGTGCCAGCAGTTCCACGACTAGCCTTCTAGGCAATGAGCAGTTCTTC. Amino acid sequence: CASSSTTSLLGNEQFF.

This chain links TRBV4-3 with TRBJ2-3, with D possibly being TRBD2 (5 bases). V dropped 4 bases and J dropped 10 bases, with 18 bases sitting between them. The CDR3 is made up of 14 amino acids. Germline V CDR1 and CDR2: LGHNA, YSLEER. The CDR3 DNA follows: TGCGCCAGCAGCCCCCGGGCCCCAGGAGGATCGCAGTATTTT. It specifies CASSPRAPGGSQYF.

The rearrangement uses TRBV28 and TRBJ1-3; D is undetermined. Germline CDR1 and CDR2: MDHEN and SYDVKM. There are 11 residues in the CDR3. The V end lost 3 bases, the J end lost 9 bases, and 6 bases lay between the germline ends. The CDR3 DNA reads TGTGCCAGCAGTTTCTCCAGCACCATATATTTT. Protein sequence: CASSFSSTIYF.

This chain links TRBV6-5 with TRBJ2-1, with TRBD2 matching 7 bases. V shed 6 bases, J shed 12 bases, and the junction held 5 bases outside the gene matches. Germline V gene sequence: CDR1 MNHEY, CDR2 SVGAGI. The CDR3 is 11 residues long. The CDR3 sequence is CASSIPGGQFF. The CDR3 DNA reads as TGTGCCAGCAGCATCCCGGGGGGGCAGTTCTTC.

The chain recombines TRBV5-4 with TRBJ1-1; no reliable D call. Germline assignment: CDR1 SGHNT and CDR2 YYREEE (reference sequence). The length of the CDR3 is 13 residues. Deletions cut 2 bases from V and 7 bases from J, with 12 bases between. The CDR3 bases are TGTGCCAGCAGCTTAACGGACGGGAATGAAGCTTTCTTT. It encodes CASSLTDGNEAFF.

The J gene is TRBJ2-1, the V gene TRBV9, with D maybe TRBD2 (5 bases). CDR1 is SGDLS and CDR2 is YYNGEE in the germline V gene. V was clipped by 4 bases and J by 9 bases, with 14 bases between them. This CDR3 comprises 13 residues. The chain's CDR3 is CASSYGDGVEQFF. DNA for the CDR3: TGTGCCAGCAGCTACGGGGATGGGGTTGAGCAGTTCTTC.

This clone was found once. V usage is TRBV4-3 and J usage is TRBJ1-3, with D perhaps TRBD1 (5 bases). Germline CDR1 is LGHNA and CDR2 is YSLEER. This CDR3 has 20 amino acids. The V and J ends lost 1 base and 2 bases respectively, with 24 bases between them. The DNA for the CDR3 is TGCGCCAGCAGCCAAGGAGGCGTTCGCGTGGGTCTGGGGCCTGGAAACACCATATATTTT. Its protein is CASSQGGVRVGLGPGNTIYF.

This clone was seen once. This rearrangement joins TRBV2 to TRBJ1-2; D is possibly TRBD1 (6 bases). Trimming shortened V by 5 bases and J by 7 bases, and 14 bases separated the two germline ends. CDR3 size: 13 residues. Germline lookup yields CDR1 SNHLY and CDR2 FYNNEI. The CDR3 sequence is CASSLRGLGGYTF. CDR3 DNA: TGTGCCAGCAGTCTAAGGGGGTTGGGTGGCTACACCTTC.

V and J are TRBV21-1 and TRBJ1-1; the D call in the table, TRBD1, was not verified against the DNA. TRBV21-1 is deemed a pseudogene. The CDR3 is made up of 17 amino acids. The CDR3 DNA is TGTGCCAGCAGCGAAAGTCAGGGGGCTTATGAGAACACTGAAGCTTTCTTT. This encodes CASSESQGAYENTEAFF.

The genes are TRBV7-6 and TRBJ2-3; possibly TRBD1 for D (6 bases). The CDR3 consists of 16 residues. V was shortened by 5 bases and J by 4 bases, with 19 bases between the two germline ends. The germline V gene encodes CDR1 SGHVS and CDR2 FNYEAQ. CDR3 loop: CASSLLMGAGADTQYF. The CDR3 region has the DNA TGTGCCAGCAGCCTGCTAATGGGGGCTGGGGCAGATACGCAGTATTTT.

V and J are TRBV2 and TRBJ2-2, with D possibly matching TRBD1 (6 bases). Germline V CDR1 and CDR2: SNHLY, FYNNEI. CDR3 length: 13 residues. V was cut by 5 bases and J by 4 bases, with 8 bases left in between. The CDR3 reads CASSKDSTGELFF. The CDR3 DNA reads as TGTGCCAGCAGTAAGGACAGCACCGGGGAGCTGTTTTTT.

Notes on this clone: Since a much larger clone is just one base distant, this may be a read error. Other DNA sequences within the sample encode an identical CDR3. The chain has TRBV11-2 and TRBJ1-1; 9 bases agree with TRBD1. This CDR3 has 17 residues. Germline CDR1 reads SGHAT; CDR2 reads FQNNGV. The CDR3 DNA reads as TGTGCCAGCAGCCTAGATTGGTGGGGACAGGGCGGGACTGAAGCTTTCTTT. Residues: CASSLDWWGQGGTEAFF.

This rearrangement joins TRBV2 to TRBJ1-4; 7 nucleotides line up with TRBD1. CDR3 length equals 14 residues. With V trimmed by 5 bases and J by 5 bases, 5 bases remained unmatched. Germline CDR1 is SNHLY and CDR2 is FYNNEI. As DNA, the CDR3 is TGTGCCAGCAGTCCGACAGGGATAAATGAAAAACTGTTTTTT. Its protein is CASSPTGINEKLFF.

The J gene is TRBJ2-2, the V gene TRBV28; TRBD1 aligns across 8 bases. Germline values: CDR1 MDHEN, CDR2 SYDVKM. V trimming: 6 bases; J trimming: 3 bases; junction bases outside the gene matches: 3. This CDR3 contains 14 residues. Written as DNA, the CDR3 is TGTGCCAGCAGCCTACAGGGGGACACCGGGGAGCTGTTTTTT. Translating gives CASSLQGDTGELFF.

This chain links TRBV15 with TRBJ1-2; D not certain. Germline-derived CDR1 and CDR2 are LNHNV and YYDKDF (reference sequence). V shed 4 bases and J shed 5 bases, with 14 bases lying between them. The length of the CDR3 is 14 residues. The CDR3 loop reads CATSKDLSGYGYTF. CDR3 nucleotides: TGTGCCACCAGCAAGGACCTCTCGGGGTATGGCTACACCTTC.

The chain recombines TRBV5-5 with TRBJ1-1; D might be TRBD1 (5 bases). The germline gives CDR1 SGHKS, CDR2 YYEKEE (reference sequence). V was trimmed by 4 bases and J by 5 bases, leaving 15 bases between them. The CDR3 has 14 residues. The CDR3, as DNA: TGTGCCAGCAGCCGACGGGAGGGGAGGACTGAAGCTTTCTTT. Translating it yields CASSRREGRTEAFF. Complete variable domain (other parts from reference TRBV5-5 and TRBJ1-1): DAGVTQSPTHLIKTRGQQVTLRCSPISGHKSVSWYQQVLGQGPQFIFQYYEKEERGRGNFPDRFSARQFPNYSSELNVNALLLGDSALYLCASSRREGRTEAFFGQGTRLTVV.

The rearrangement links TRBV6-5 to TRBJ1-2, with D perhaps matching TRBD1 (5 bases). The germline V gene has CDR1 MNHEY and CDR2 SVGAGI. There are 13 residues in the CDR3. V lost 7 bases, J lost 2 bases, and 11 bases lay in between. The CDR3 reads CASKPGGNYGYTF. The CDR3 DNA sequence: TGTGCCAGCAAACCGGGGGGGAACTATGGCTACACCTTC.

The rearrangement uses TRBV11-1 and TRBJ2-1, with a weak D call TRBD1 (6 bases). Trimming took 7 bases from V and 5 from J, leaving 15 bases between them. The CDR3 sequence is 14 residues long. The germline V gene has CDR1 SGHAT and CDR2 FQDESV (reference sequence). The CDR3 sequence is CASIKDSLNNEQFF. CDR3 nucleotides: TGTGCCAGCATCAAGGACAGTCTCAACAATGAGCAGTTCTTC.

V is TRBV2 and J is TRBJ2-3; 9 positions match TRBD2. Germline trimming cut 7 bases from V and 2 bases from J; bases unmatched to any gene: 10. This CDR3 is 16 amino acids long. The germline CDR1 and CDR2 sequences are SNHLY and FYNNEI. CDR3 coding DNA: TGTGCCAGCACCGGGGTAGCGGGGGCGTTCACAGATACGCAGTATTTT. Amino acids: CASTGVAGAFTDTQYF.

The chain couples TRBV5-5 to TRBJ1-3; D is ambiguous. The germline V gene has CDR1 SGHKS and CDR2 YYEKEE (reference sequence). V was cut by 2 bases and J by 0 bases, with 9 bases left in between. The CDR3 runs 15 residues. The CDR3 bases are TGTGCCAGCAGCTTAGCGGGGAGCTCTGGAAACACCATATATTTT. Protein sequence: CASSLAGSSGNTIYF.

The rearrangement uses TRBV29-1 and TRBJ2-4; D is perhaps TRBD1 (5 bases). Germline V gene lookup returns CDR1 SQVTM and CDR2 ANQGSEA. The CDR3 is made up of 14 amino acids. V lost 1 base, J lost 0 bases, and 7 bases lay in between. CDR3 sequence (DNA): TGCAGCGTTGAAGGGCAGGGAGCCAAAAACATTCAGTACTTC. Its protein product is CSVEGQGAKNIQYF.

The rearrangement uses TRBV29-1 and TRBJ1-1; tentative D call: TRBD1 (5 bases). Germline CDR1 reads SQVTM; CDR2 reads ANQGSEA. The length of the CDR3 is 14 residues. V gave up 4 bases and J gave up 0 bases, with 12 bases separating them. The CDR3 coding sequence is TGCAGCGTTGTCCTTAGGGGAATGAACACTGAAGCTTTCTTT. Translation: CSVVLRGMNTEAFF.

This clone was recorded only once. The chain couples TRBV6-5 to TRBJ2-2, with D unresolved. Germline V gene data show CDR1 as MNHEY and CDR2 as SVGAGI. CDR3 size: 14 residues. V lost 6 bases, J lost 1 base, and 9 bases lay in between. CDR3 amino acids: CASRRIGNTGELFF. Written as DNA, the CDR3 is TGTGCCAGCAGGAGGATCGGGAACACCGGGGAGCTGTTTTTT.